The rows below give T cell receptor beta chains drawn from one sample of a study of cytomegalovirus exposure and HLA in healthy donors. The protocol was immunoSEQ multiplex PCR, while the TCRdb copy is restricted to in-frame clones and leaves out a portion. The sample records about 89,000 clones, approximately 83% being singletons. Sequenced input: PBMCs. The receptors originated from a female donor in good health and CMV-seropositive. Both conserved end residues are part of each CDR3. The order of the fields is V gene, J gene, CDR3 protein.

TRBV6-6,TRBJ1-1,CAVLAGPMNTEAFF
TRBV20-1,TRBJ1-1,CSASFRGQAFF
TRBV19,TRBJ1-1,CASSSLAGGTEAFF
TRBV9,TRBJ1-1,CASSVPTGGGFAFF
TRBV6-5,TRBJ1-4,CASSSTGENEELFF
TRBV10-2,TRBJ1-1,CASSGGRGGATEAFF
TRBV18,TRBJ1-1,CASRSGRGDEAFF
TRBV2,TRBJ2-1,CASMTGTVFNEQFF
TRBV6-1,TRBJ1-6,CASRGSPGSPLHF
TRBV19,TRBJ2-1,CASSIVGLGLAEISSYNEQFF
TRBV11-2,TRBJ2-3,CASSLRGGRAWADTQYF
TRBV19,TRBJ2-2,CASSNGVGTGELFF
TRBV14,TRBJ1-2,CASSQEISDYGYTF
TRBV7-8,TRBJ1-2,CASSLERTVSGYTF
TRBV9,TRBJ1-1,CASSVAGRATEAFF
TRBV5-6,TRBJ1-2,CASSREGGSYGYTF
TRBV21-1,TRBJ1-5,CASSNSREVQPQHF
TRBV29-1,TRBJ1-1,CSVEEIAGNTEAFF
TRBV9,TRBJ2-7,CASSVGDSETYEQYF
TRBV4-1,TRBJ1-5,CASSHITQGNSNQPQHF
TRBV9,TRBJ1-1,CASSGTGGPNTEAFF
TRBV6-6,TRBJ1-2,CASNTDGGTDGYTF
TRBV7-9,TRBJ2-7,CASSLGQGGYEQYF
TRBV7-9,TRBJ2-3,CASSLALADSLTDTQYF
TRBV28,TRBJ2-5,CASSLNPGEETQYF
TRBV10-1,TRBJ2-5,CASSVTGAMTQYF
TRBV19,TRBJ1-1,CASLPLTGGITEAFF
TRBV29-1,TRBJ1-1,CSVETGLNTEAFF
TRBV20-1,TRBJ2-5,CSARVLGRTYF
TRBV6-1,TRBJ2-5,CASSVRLLETQYF
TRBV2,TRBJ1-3,CASSLSGNTIYF
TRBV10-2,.,CASSAGQIGYEQYF
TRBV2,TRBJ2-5,CASSGGRGGETQYF
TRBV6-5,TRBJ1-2,CAAWGRSNYGYPF
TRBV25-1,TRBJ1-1,CASRDPGQPNTEAFF
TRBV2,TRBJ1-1,CASSDYMNTEAFF
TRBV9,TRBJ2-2,CASTSGGRASGELFF
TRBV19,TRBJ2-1,CASSAPTGGLGNEQFF
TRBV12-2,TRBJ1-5,CASRLGTRPRNQPQHF
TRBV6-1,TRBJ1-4,CASSEYGGRTNEKLFF
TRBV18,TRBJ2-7,CASSPPLGQGYEQYF